The 5 T cell receptor beta chains below were found in one sample sequenced in a study of cytomegalovirus exposure and HLA in healthy donors. Primers: 60 Vbeta forward and 13 Jbeta reverse. Produced via immunoSEQ multiplex PCR; TCRdb's table is partial and in-frame only. The sample lists about 150,000 clones; around three quarters were seen once. The sequenced sample was PBMCs. These receptors all come from a man in his forties in good health and CMV-seropositive.

The J gene is TRBJ1-2, the V gene TRBV6-5, with D perhaps matching TRBD1 (5 bases). Germline V gene lookup returns CDR1 MNHEY and CDR2 SVGAGI. This CDR3 is built from 15 residues. Trimming left V 5 bases short and J 5 bases short, with 18 bases between. CDR3 region: CASSLRASTVYGYTF. CDR3 nucleotides: TGTGCCAGCAGTCTTAGGGCTTCGACAGTGTATGGCTACACCTTC.

The chain has TRBV18 and TRBJ2-3; the D gene is possibly TRBD2 (5 bases). Trimming pared 5 bases from V and 3 bases from J, leaving 21 bases between. Germline CDR1 is KGHSH and CDR2 is LQKENI. This CDR3 region has 17 residues. The chain's CDR3 is CASSGSTVAGPTDTQYF. Written as DNA, the CDR3 is TGTGCCAGCTCAGGCTCAACCGTGGCGGGCCCTACAGATACGCAGTATTTT.

The CDR3 spells CASRTGTGEETQYF. The CDR3 DNA is TGTGCCAGCAGAACCGGGACGGGGGAAGAGACCCAGTACTTC. The V and J genes are TRBV6-1 and TRBJ2-5; D perhaps matches TRBD2 (6 bases). Germline CDR1 is MNHNS and CDR2 is SASEGT. The CDR3 consists of 14 residues. With 6 bases removed from V and 3 bases from J, the gap between germline ends came to 14 bases.

The chain uses TRBV5-1 and TRBJ2-7; no clear D. The CDR3 is 14 amino acids. Germline CDR1 reads SGHRS; CDR2 reads YFSETQ. V was cut by 0 bases and J by 3 bases, with 10 bases left in between. CDR3 sequence (DNA): TGCGCCAGCAGCTTGGAACACCCACGCTACGAGCAGTACTTC. Its translation: CASSLEHPRYEQYF.

This chain uses TRBV2 with TRBJ2-1; 11 bases are a match to TRBD2. CDR3 size: 15 residues. The V segment lost 4 bases and the J segment 13 bases; nucleotides outside the gene matches: 12. The V gene's germline CDR1 is SNHLY and CDR2 FYNNEI. CDR3 nucleotides: TGTGCCAGCAGTGGTGTTAGCGGGAGGGCCAAGCCTCAGTTCTTC. Its translation is CASSGVSGRAKPQFF.